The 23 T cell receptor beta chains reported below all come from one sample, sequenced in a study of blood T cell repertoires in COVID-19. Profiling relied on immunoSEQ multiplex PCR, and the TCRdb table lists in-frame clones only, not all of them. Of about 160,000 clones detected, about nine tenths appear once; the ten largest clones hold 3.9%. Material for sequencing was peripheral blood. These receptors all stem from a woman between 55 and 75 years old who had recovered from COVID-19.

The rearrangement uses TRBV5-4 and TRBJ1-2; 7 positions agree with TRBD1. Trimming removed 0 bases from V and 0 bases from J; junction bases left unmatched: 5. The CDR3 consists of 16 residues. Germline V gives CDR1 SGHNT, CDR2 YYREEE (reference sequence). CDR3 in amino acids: CASSLGGGTANYGYTF. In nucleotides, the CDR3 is TGTGCCAGCAGCTTGGGAGGGGGCACAGCTAACTATGGCTACACCTTC.

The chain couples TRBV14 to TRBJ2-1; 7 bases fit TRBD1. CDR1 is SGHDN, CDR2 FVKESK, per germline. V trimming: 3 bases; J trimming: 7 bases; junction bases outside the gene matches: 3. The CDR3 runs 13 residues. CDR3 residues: CASSQPRGNEQFF. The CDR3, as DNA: TGTGCCAGCAGCCAGCCCAGGGGGAATGAGCAGTTCTTC.

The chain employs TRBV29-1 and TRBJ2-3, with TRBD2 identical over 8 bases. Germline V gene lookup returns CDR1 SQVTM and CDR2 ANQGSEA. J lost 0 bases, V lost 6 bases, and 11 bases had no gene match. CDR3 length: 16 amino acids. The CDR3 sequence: CSVLGTSGTSTDTQYF. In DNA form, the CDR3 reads TGCAGCGTCCTCGGAACTAGCGGTACTAGCACAGATACGCAGTATTTT.

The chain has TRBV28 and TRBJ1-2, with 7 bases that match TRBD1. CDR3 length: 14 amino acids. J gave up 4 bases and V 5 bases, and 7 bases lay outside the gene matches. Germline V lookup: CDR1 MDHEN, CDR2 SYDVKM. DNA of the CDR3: TGTGCCAGCAGTGACTCCCAGGGGGGCTATGGCTACACCTTC. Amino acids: CASSDSQGGYGYTF.

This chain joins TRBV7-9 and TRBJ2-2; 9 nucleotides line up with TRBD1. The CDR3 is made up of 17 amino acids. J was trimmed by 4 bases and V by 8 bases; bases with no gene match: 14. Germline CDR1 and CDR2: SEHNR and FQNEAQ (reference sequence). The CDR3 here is CASRPPQGAVGTGELFF. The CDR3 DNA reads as TGTGCCAGCCGACCACCACAGGGGGCCGTCGGCACCGGGGAGCTGTTTTTT.

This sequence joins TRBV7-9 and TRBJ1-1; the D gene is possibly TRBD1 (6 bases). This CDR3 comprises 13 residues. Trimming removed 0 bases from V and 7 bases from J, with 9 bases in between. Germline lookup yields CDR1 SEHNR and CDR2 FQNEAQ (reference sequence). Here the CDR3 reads CASSLASGVEAFF. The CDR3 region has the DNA TGTGCCAGCAGCTTAGCGTCAGGGGTTGAAGCTTTCTTT.

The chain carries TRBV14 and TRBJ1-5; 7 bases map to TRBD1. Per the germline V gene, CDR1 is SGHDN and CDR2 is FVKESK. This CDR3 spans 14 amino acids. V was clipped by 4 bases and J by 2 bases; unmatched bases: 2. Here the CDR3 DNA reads TGTGCCAGCAGCCCCACAGGGGGCAATCAGCCCCAGCATTTT. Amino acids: CASSPTGGNQPQHF.

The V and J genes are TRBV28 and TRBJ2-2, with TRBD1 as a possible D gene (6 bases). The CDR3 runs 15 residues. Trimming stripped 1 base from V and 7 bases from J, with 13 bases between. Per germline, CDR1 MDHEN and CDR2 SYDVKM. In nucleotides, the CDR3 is TGTGCCAGCAGTTTATTTGAGACAGGTGGCGGGGAGCTGTTTTTT. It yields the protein CASSLFETGGGELFF.

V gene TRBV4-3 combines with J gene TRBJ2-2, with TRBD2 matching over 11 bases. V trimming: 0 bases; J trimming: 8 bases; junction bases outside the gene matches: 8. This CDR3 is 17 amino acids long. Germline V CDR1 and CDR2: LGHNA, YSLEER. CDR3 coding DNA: TGCGCCAGCAGCCAAGAAGGGCTAGCGGGGGGAAGTGGGGAGCTGTTTTTT. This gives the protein CASSQEGLAGGSGELFF.

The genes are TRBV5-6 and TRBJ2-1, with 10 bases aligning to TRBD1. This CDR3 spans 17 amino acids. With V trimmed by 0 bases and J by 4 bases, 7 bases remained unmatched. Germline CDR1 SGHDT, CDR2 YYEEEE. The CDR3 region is CASSLADRGYGYNEQFF. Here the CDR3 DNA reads TGTGCCAGCAGCTTGGCGGACAGGGGGTATGGGTACAATGAGCAGTTCTTC.

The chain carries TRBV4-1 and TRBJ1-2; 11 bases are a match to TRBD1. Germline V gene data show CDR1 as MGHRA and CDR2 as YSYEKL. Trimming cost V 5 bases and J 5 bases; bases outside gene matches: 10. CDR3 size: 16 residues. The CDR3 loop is CASSSKPGTGGYGYTF. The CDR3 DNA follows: TGCGCCAGCAGCTCCAAACCCGGGACAGGGGGATATGGCTACACCTTC.

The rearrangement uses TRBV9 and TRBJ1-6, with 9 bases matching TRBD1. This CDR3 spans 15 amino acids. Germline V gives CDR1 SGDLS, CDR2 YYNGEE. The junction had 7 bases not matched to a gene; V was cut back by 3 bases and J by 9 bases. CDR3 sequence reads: CASSAGGQGGSPLHF. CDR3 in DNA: TGTGCCAGCAGCGCGGGGGGACAGGGAGGTTCACCCCTCCACTTT.

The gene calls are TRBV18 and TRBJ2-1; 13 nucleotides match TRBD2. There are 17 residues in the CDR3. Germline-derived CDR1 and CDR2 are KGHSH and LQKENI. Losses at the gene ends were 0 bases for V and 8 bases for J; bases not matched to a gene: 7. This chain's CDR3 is CASSPPGLAGSYYEQFF. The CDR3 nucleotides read TGTGCCAGCTCACCACCGGGACTAGCGGGGTCTTACTATGAGCAGTTCTTC. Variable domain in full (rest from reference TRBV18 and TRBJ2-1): NAGVMQNPRHLVRRRGQEARLRCSPMKGHSHVYWYRQLPEEGLKFMVYLQKENIIDESGMPKERFSAEFPKEGPSILRIQQVVRGDSAAYFCASSPPGLAGSYYEQFFGPGTRLTVL.

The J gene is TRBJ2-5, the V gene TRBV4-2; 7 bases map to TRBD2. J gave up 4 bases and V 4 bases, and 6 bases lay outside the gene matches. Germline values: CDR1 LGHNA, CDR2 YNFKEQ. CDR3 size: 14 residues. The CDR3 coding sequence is TGTGCCAGCAGCCCGTCCTCGGGGGGAGAGACCCAGTACTTC. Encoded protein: CASSPSSGGETQYF.

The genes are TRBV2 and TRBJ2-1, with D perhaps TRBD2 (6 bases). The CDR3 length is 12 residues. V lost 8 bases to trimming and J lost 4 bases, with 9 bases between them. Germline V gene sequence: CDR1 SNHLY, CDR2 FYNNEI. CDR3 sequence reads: CASGGTYNEQFF. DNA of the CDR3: TGTGCCAGCGGGGGGACGTACAATGAGCAGTTCTTC. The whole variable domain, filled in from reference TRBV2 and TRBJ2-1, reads EPEVTQTPSHQVTQMGQEVILRCVPISNHLYFYWYRQILGQKVEFLVSFYNNEISEKSEIFDDQFSVERPDGSNFTLKIRSTKLEDSAMYFCASGGTYNEQFFGPGTRLTVL.

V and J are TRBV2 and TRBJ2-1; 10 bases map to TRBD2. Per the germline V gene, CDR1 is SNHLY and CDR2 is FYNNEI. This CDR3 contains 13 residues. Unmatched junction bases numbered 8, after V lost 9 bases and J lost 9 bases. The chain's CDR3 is CASGLAETTEQFF. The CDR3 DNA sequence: TGTGCCAGTGGACTAGCGGAAACAACTGAGCAGTTCTTC.

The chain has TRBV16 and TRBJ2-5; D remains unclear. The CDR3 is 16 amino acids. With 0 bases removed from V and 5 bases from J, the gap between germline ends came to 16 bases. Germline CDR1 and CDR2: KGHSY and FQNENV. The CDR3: CASSQSEQPGGETQYF. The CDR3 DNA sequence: TGTGCCAGCAGCCAATCGGAACAGCCTGGTGGGGAGACCCAGTACTTC.

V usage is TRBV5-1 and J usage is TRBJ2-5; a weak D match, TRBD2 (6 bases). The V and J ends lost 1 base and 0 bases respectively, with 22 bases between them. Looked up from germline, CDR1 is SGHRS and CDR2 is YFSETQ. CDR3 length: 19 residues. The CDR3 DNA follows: TGCGCCAGCAGCTTGCGGTTATTGCAGGGCTGGAGGGACCAAGAGACCCAGTACTTC. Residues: CASSLRLLQGWRDQETQYF.

The CDR3 here is CASDERGSGNTIYF. CDR3 sequence (DNA): TGTGCCAGCGACGAACGGGGGTCAGGAAACACCATATATTTT. This sequence joins TRBV2 and TRBJ1-3; TRBD1 is a possible D gene (5 bases). This CDR3 has 14 residues. The germline V gene has CDR1 SNHLY and CDR2 FYNNEI. Trimming took off 8 bases at V and 4 bases at J, with 15 bases between the two ends.

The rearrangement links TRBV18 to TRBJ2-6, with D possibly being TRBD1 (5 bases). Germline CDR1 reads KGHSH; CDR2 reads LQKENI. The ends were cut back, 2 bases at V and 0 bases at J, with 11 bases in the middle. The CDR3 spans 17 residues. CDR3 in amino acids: CASSPGAPGSGANVLTF. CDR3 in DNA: TGTGCCAGCTCACCAGGGGCCCCCGGCTCTGGGGCCAACGTCCTGACTTTC. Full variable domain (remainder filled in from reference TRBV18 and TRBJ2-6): NAGVMQNPRHLVRRRGQEARLRCSPMKGHSHVYWYRQLPEEGLKFMVYLQKENIIDESGMPKERFSAEFPKEGPSILRIQQVVRGDSAAYFCASSPGAPGSGANVLTFGAGSRLTVL.

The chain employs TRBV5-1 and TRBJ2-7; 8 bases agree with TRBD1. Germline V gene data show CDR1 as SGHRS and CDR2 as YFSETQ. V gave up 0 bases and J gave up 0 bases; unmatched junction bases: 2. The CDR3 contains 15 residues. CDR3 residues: CASSLGQGFSYEQYF. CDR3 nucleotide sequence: TGCGCCAGCAGCTTGGGACAGGGGTTCTCCTACGAGCAGTACTTC.

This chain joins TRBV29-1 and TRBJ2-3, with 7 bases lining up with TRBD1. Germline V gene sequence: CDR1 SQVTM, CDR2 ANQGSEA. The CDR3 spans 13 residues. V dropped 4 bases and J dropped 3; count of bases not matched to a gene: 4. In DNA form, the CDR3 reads TGCAGCGTTGCCCAGGGACAGACAGATACGCAGTATTTT. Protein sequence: CSVAQGQTDTQYF.

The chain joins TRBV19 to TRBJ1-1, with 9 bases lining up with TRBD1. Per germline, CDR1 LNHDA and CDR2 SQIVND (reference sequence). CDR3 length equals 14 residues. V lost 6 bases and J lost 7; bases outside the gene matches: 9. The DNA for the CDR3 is TGTGCCAGTAGGCGATCCGGGACAGGGTTTGAAGCTTTCTTT. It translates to CASRRSGTGFEAFF.